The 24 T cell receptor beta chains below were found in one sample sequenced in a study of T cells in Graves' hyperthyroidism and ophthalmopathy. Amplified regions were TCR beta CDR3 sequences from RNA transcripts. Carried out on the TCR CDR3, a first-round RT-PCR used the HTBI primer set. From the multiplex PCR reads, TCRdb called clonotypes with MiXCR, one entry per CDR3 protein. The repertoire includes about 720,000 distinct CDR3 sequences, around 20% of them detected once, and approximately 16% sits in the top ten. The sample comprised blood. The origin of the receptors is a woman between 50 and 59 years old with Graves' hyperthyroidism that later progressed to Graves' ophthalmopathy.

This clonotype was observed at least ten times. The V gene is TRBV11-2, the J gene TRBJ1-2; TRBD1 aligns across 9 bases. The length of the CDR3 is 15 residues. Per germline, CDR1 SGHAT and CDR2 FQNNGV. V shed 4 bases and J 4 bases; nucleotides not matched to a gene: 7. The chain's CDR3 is CASSSSGTGPYGYTF. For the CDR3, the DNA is TGTGCCAGCAGCTCCTCAGGGACAGGGCCCTATGGCTACACCTTC.

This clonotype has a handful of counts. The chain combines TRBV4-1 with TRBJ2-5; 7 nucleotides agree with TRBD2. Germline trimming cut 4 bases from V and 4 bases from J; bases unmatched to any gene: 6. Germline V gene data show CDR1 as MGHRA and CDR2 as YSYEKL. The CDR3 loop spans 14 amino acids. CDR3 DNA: TGCGCCAGCAGCCTGATGACTAGCCCAGAGACCCAGTACTTC. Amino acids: CASSLMTSPETQYF.

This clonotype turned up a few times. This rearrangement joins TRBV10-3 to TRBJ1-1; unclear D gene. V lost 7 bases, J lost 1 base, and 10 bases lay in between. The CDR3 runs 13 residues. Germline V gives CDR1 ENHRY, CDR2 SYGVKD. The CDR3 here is CAITRGQNTEAFF. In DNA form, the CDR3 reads TGTGCCATCACAAGAGGCCAGAACACTGAAGCTTTCTTT.

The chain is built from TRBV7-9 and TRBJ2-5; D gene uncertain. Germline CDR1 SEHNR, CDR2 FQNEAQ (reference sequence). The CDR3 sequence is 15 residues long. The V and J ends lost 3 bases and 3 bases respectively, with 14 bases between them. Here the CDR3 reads CASSLSLGRKETQYF. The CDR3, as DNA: TGTGCCAGCAGCTTGTCCTTGGGCAGGAAAGAGACCCAGTACTTC.

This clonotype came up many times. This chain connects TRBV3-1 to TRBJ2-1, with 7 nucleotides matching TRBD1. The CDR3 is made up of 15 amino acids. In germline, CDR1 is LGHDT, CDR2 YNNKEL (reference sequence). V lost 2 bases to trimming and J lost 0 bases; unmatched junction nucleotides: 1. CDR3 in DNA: TGTGCCAGCAGCCAATGGACAGGCTCCTACAATGAGCAGTTCTTC. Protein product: CASSQWTGSYNEQFF.

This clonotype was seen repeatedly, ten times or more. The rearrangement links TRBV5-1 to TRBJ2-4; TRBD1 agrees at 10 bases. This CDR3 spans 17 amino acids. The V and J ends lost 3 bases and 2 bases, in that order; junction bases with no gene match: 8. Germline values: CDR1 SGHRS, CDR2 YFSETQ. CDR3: CASSSTGTGVPKNIQYF. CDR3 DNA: TGCGCCAGCAGCTCGACCGGGACAGGGGTGCCCAAAAACATTCAGTACTTC. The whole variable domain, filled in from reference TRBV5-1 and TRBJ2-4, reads KAGVTQTPRYLIKTRGQQVTLSCSPISGHRSVSWYQQTPGQGLQFLFEYFSETQRNKGNFPGRFSGRQFSNSRSEMNVSTLELGDSALYLCASSSTGTGVPKNIQYFGAGTRLSVL.

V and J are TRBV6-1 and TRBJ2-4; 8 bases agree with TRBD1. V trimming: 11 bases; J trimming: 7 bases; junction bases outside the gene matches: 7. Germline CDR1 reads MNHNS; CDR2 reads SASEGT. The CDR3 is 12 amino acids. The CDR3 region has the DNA TGTGCCTGCGGACAGGGTGGCAACATTCAGTACTTC. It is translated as CACGQGGNIQYF.

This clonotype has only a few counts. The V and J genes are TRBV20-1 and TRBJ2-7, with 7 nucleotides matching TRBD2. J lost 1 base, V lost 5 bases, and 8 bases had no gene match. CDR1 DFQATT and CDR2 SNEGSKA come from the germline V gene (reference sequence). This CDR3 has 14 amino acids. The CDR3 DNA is TGCAGTGCTGGGGCGGGGGAGGGTTCCTACGAGCAGTACTTC. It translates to CSAGAGEGSYEQYF.

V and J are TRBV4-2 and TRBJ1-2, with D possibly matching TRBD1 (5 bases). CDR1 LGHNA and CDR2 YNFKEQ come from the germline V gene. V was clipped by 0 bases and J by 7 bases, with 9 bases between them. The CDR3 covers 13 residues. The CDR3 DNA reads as TGTGCCAGCAGCCAAGAGACAGAAGCTGGCTACACCTTC. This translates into CASSQETEAGYTF.

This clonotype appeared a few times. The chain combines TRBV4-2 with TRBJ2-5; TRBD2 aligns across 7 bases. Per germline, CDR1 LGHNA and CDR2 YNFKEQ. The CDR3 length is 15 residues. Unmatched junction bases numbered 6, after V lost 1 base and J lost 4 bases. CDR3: CASSQGSAGLETQYF. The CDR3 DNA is TGTGCCAGCAGCCAAGGCTCAGCGGGGTTAGAGACCCAGTACTTC.

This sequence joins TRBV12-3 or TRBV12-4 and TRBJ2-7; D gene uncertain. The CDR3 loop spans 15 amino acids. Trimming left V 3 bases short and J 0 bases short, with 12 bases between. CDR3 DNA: TGTGCCAGCAGTTTGGGTTGGGAAGCCTCCTACGAGCAGTACTTC. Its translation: CASSLGWEASYEQYF.

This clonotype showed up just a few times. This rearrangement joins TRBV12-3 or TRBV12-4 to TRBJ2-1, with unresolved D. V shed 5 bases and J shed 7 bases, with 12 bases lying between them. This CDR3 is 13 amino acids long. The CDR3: CASSPAPDNEQFF. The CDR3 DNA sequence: TGTGCCAGCAGTCCCGCCCCAGATAATGAGCAGTTCTTC.

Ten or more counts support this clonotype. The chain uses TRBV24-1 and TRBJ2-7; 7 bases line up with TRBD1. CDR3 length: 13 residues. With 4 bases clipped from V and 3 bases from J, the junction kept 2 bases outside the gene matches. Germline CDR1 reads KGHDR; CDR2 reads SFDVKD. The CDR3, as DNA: TGTGCCACCAGTGACCGGGACAGCTACGAGCAGTACTTC. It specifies CATSDRDSYEQYF.

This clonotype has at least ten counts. Here the CDR3 reads CASSLTGIGEKLFF. As DNA, the CDR3 is TGCGCCAGCAGCTTGACGGGGATAGGCGAAAAACTGTTTTTT. The rearrangement links TRBV5-1 to TRBJ1-4; D is unclear. V was shortened by 1 base and J by 8 bases, with 12 bases between the two germline ends. The germline CDR1 and CDR2 sequences are SGHRS and YFSETQ. This CDR3 contains 14 residues.

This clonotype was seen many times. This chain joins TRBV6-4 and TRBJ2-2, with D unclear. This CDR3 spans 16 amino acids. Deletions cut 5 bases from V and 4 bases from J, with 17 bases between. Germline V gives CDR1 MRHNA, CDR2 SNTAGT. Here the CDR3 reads CASSPWSGFSTGELFF. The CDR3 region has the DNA TGTGCCAGCAGTCCATGGTCCGGGTTCAGCACCGGGGAGCTGTTTTTT.

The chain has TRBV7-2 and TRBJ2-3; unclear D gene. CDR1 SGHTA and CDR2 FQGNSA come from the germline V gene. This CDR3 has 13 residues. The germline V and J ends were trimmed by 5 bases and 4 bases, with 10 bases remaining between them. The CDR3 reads CASSGVPADTQYF. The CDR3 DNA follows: TGTGCCAGCAGCGGCGTGCCTGCAGATACGCAGTATTTT.

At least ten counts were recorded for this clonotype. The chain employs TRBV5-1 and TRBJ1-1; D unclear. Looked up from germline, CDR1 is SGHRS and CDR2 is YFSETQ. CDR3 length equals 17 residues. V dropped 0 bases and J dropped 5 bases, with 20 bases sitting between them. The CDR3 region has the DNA TGCGCCAGCAGCTTGGGGCTTCCGGGTCTGGAATGGACTGAAGCTTTCTTT. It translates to CASSLGLPGLEWTEAFF.

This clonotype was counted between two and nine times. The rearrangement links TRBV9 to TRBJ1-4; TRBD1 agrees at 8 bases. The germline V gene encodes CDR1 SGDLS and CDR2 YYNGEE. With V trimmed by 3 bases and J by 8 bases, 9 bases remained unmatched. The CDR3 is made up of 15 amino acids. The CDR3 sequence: CASSADRARGEKLFF. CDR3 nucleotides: TGTGCCAGCAGCGCGGACAGGGCCCGTGGGGAAAAACTGTTTTTT.

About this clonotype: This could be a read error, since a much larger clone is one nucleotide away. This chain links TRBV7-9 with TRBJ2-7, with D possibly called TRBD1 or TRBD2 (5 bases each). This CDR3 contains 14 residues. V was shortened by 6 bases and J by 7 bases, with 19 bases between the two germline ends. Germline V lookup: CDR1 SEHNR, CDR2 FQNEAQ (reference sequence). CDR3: CASRYRDASDEQYF. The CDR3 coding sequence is TGTGCCAGCAGATACCGGGACGCTTCCGATGAGCAGTACTTC.

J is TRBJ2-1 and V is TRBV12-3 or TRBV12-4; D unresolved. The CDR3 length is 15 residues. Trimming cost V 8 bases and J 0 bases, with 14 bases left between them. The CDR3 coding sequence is TGTGCCAGCCGCCCTACTTCAAGCTCCTACAATGAGCAGTTCTTC. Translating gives CASRPTSSSYNEQFF.

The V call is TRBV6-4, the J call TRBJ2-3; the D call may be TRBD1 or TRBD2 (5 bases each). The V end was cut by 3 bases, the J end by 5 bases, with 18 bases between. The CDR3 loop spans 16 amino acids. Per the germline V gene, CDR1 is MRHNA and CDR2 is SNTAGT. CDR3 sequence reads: CASSERPGPQGDTQYF. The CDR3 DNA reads TGTGCCAGCAGTGAGCGACCGGGACCCCAGGGAGATACGCAGTATTTT.

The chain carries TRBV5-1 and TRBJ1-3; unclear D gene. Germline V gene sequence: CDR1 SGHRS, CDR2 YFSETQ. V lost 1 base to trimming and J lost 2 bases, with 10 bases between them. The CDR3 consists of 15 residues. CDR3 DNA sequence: TGCGCCAGCAGCTTGTCCGGGATCACTGGAAACACCATATATTTT. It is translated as CASSLSGITGNTIYF.

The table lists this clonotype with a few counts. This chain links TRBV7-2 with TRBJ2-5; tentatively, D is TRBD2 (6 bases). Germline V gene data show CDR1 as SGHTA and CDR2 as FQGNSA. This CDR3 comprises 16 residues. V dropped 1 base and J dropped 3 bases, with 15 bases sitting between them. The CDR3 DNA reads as TGTGCCAGCAGCTTAGGTTGGTCTCCGGGGGAAGAGACCCAGTACTTC. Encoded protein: CASSLGWSPGEETQYF.

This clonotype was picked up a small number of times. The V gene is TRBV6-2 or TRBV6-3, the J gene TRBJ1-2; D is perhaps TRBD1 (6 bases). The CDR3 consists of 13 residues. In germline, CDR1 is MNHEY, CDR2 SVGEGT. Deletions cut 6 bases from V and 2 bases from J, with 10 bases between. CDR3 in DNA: TGTGCCAGCAGCCCGGGACACAACTATGGCTACACCTTC. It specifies CASSPGHNYGYTF.